The 31 T cell receptor beta chains below all came from one sample that was sequenced in a study of blood T cell repertoires in COVID-19. TCRdb's table, derived via immunoSEQ multiplex PCR, lists solely in-frame clones and lacks some. The sample yields around 42,000 clones, around 80% seen once. Sample: peripheral blood. The receptors come from an elderly man with active or convalescent COVID-19.

This clone showed up just a few times. The J gene is TRBJ2-7, the V gene TRBV7-3, with 7 bases matching TRBD2. The CDR3 totals 12 residues. Trimming cost V 1 base and J 7 bases; bases outside gene matches: 1. Germline V gene sequence: CDR1 SGHTA, CDR2 FQGTGA. Here the CDR3 reads CASSLRTSEQYF. CDR3 bases: TGTGCCAGCAGCTTAAGGACTAGTGAGCAGTACTTC.

V usage is TRBV5-1 and J usage is TRBJ2-3, with D possibly matching TRBD2 (7 bases). CDR1 and CDR2 from the germline V gene are SGHRS and YFSETQ. The CDR3 runs 16 residues. V lost 4 bases, J lost 4 bases, and 19 bases lay in between. CDR3 in amino acids: CASSATGGRDADTQYF. In DNA, the CDR3 is TGCGCCAGCAGCGCAACGGGGGGCAGGGATGCAGATACGCAGTATTTT. Based on the CDR3 plus reference TRBV5-1 and TRBJ2-3, the full variable domain is KAGVTQTPRYLIKTRGQQVTLSCSPISGHRSVSWYQQTPGQGLQFLFEYFSETQRNKGNFPGRFSGRQFSNSRSEMNVSTLELGDSALYLCASSATGGRDADTQYFGPGTRLTVL.

The gene calls are TRBV5-1 and TRBJ1-2; D call uncertain. The germline CDR1 and CDR2 sequences are SGHRS and YFSETQ. V was trimmed by 2 bases and J by 8 bases, leaving 16 bases between them. This CDR3 spans 14 amino acids. The CDR3 sequence is CASSFYSSVNGYTF. Written as DNA, the CDR3 is TGCGCCAGCAGCTTTTACAGTTCCGTAAACGGCTACACCTTC.

The rearrangement links TRBV7-9 to TRBJ2-1; no reliable D call. Trimming pared 2 bases from V and 4 bases from J, leaving 9 bases between. Per germline, CDR1 SEHNR and CDR2 FQNEAQ (reference sequence). The CDR3 sequence is 14 residues long. CDR3 DNA sequence: TGTGCCAGCAGCTTATGGAGCGAGTACAATGAGCAGTTCTTC. Its translation is CASSLWSEYNEQFF.

This clone showed up just once. V usage is TRBV18 and J usage is TRBJ1-4, with 9 positions matching TRBD1. The CDR3 covers 13 residues. V dropped 3 bases and J dropped 8; count of bases not matched to a gene: 1. CDR1 is KGHSH and CDR2 is LQKENI in the germline V gene. The CDR3: CASSPGTGEKLFF. CDR3 DNA: TGTGCCAGCTCACCTGGGACAGGGGAAAAACTGTTTTTT.

The J gene is TRBJ2-5, the V gene TRBV7-2; D is unresolved. The CDR3 is made up of 13 amino acids. The germline V gene has CDR1 SGHTA and CDR2 FQGNSA. Trimming took 5 bases from V and 5 from J, leaving 12 bases between them. The CDR3 coding sequence is TGTGCCAGCAGCCCCCTAGTGTGGGAGACCCAGTACTTC. It encodes CASSPLVWETQYF. The full variable domain, its missing parts supplied by reference TRBV7-2 and TRBJ2-5, is GAGVSQSPSNKVTEKGKDVELRCDPISGHTALYWYRQSLGQGLEFLIYFQGNSAPDKSGLPSDRFSAERTGGSVSTLTIQRTQQEDSAVYLCASSPLVWETQYFGPGTRLLVL.

This chain connects TRBV5-1 to TRBJ1-5; D not resolved. Germline CDR1 SGHRS, CDR2 YFSETQ. CDR3 length: 17 amino acids. Trimming took off 2 bases at V and 2 bases at J, with 17 bases between the two ends. The CDR3 spells CASSFLPGAIGNQPQHF. The CDR3 coding sequence is TGCGCCAGCAGCTTTCTACCTGGAGCAATAGGCAATCAGCCCCAGCATTTT. Full variable domain (rest looked up from reference TRBV5-1 and TRBJ1-5): KAGVTQTPRYLIKTRGQQVTLSCSPISGHRSVSWYQQTPGQGLQFLFEYFSETQRNKGNFPGRFSGRQFSNSRSEMNVSTLELGDSALYLCASSFLPGAIGNQPQHFGDGTRLSIL.

The chain joins TRBV27 to TRBJ1-6; possible D gene TRBD1, 5 bases. V was clipped by 2 bases and J by 6 bases, with 8 bases between them. CDR1 is MNHEY, CDR2 SMNVEV, per germline (reference sequence). The CDR3 covers 14 residues. CDR3 region: CASSLTGSNSPLHF. CDR3 DNA sequence: TGTGCCAGCAGTTTAACAGGCTCTAATTCACCCCTCCACTTT.

This chain connects TRBV9 to TRBJ2-1, with a possible D match to TRBD2 (6 bases). CDR1 is SGDLS, CDR2 YYNGEE, per germline. This CDR3 has 11 residues. V lost 7 bases, J lost 4 bases, and 6 bases lay in between. CDR3 sequence reads: CASGGYNEQFF. The CDR3 nucleotides read TGTGCCAGCGGGGGGTACAATGAGCAGTTCTTC.

The CDR3 loop is CASSRRRGIKNTEAFF. The CDR3 coding sequence is TGTGCCAGCAGCCGTAGACGGGGAATAAAGAACACTGAAGCTTTCTTT. The chain couples TRBV5-8 to TRBJ1-1, with unresolved D. There are 16 residues in the CDR3. Per the germline V gene, CDR1 is SGHTS and CDR2 is YDEGEE. The V end lost 4 bases, the J end lost 1 base, and 17 bases lay between the germline ends.

The gene calls are TRBV19 and TRBJ2-7; the D gene is possibly TRBD2 (6 bases). The CDR3 has 13 amino acids. In germline, CDR1 is LNHDA, CDR2 SQIVND (reference sequence). Trimming took 6 bases from V and 3 from J, leaving 12 bases between them. The CDR3 is CASSGGSNYEQYF. The CDR3 DNA reads as TGTGCCAGTAGCGGGGGTTCAAACTACGAGCAGTACTTC.

The chain employs TRBV7-2 and TRBJ2-1; tentatively, D is TRBD1 (6 bases). The V end lost 2 bases, the J end lost 9 bases, and 14 bases lay between the germline ends. Germline V gene sequence: CDR1 SGHTA, CDR2 FQGNSA. The CDR3 runs to 14 residues. Written as DNA, the CDR3 is TGTGCCAGCAGCTTATTCCGACAGGTCCCTGAGCAGTTCTTC. Protein: CASSLFRQVPEQFF.

The CDR3 sequence: CASSQGAAANTGELFF. CDR3 sequence (DNA): TGTGCCAGCAGCCAAGGCGCTGCCGCGAACACCGGGGAGCTGTTTTTT. This chain uses TRBV3-1 (or the pseudogene TRBV3-2) with TRBJ2-2; D call uncertain. The V end was cut by 1 base, the J end by 0 bases, with 9 bases between. The CDR3 length is 16 residues. Germline CDR1 is LGHDT and CDR2 is YNNKEL (reference sequence).

This chain uses TRBV28 with TRBJ1-2; 8 bases agree with TRBD1. V dropped 3 bases and J dropped 6; count of bases not matched to a gene: 9. Germline V gene lookup returns CDR1 MDHEN and CDR2 SYDVKM. CDR3 size: 15 residues. The CDR3 reads CASSLVRGPKNGYTF. Written as DNA, the CDR3 is TGTGCCAGCAGTTTGGTCAGGGGGCCGAAAAATGGCTACACCTTC.

This clone showed up just once. V is TRBV9 and J is TRBJ2-2; 9 positions match TRBD1. This CDR3 contains 16 residues. The V gene's germline CDR1 is SGDLS and CDR2 YYNGEE. V lost 3 bases to trimming and J lost 8 bases; unmatched junction nucleotides: 11. For the CDR3, the DNA is TGTGCCAGCAGCGCTCGGACAGGGGTCCCCTCTGGGGAGCTGTTTTTT. It specifies CASSARTGVPSGELFF.

This clone came up a few times. The J gene is TRBJ2-5, the V gene TRBV5-1; perhaps TRBD2 as D (5 bases). In germline, CDR1 is SGHRS, CDR2 YFSETQ. The CDR3 spans 13 residues. The germline V and J ends were trimmed by 3 bases and 5 bases, with 11 bases remaining between them. The CDR3 sequence: CASSWGSGETQYF. The CDR3, as DNA: TGCGCCAGCAGCTGGGGATCGGGGGAGACCCAGTACTTC.

The chain links TRBV19 to TRBJ2-6; 7 nucleotides match TRBD1. CDR1 and CDR2 (germline): LNHDA, SQIVND (reference sequence). V shed 5 bases, J shed 11 bases, and the junction held 15 bases outside the gene matches. The CDR3 spans 16 residues. In DNA, the CDR3 is TGTGCCAGTAGTCCTTACCCGGGACAGTATCCGCACGTCCTGACTTTC. It translates to CASSPYPGQYPHVLTF.

This clone was seen only once. No DNA is shown, since the ends of the CDR3 on it are uncertain; the CDR3 is the one TCRdb lists. The chain uses TRBV28 and TRBJ1-1; the DNA was not compared with TRBD1, the D call given in the table. The CDR3 numbers 14 amino acids, ends counted. Germline V gene data show CDR1 as MDHEN and CDR2 as SYDVKM. CDR3 protein: CASSSSDRRTEAFF.

The chain employs TRBV18 and TRBJ1-2; D is possibly TRBD1 (5 bases). Germline V gene sequence: CDR1 KGHSH, CDR2 LQKENI. The CDR3 totals 14 residues. With 4 bases removed from V and 6 bases from J, the gap between germline ends came to 15 bases. CDR3 sequence (DNA): TGTGCCAGCTCACTATCGGGACTTGGAGATGGCTACACCTTC. Translating it yields CASSLSGLGDGYTF.

The chain joins TRBV5-6 to TRBJ2-7; 11 positions agree with TRBD1. V lost 4 bases, J lost 3 bases, and 18 bases stayed unmatched. Germline V gene data show CDR1 as SGHDT and CDR2 as YYEEEE. The CDR3 totals 19 residues. The CDR3 DNA follows: TGTGCCAGCAGCCGCGGGACAGGGGGTCCTAGCGGGGATCTCTACGAGCAGTACTTC. Translating it yields CASSRGTGGPSGDLYEQYF.

This clone was recorded once. V gene TRBV9 combines with J gene TRBJ2-5, with D maybe TRBD2 (6 bases). Germline V lookup: CDR1 SGDLS, CDR2 YYNGEE. V was trimmed by 0 bases and J by 1 base, leaving 16 bases between them. This CDR3 is built from 17 residues. The CDR3 here is CASSVAGSGGAQETQYF. The DNA of the CDR3 is TGTGCCAGCAGCGTAGCGGGCTCCGGAGGGGCCCAAGAGACCCAGTACTTC. The complete variable domain, with remaining parts taken from reference TRBV9 and TRBJ2-5, reads DSGVTQTPKHLITATGQRVTLRCSPRSGDLSVYWYQQSLDQGLQFLIQYYNGEERAKGNILERFSAQQFPDLHSELNLSSLELGDSALYFCASSVAGSGGAQETQYFGPGTRLLVL.

This chain connects TRBV9 to TRBJ1-1; D remains ambiguous. Deletions cut 0 bases from V and 6 bases from J, with 9 bases between. Germline V lookup: CDR1 SGDLS, CDR2 YYNGEE. The CDR3 consists of 13 residues. Here the CDR3 reads CASSVGHGAEAFF. Written as DNA, the CDR3 is TGTGCCAGCAGCGTAGGGCATGGTGCTGAAGCTTTCTTT.

This clone was detected only a few times. CDR3 amino acids: CATSDWRGRDTQYF. DNA for the CDR3: TGTGCCACCAGTGATTGGAGGGGACGGGATACGCAGTATTTT. The chain combines TRBV24-1 with TRBJ2-3, with a tentative D call TRBD2 (6 bases). The CDR3 length is 14 residues. Trimming cost V 2 bases and J 6 bases, with 11 bases left between them. CDR1 KGHDR and CDR2 SFDVKD come from the germline V gene.

V gene TRBV21-1 combines with J gene TRBJ2-7; the DNA was not used to check the table's D call, TRBD2. TRBV21-1 is a pseudogene segment. The CDR3 is 16 amino acids. CDR3: CASSKLLAATSYEQYF. The CDR3 DNA is TGTGCCAGCAGCAAGCTACTAGCGGCGACTTCCTACGAGCAGTACTTC.

The CDR3 nucleotides read TGTGCCAGCAGACCGACAGGCCCCCTTTACGAGCAGTACTTC. Amino acids: CASRPTGPLYEQYF. The V call is TRBV6-5, the J call TRBJ2-7; tentatively, D is TRBD1 (6 bases). Trimming removed 6 bases at V and 4 bases at J, with 16 bases between. Germline CDR1 is MNHEY and CDR2 is SVGAGI. This CDR3 contains 14 residues.

The chain links TRBV5-1 to TRBJ2-3, with 8 bases that match TRBD2. The CDR3 runs to 16 residues. V trimming: 0 bases; J trimming: 6 bases; junction bases outside the gene matches: 9. Germline V gene data show CDR1 as SGHRS and CDR2 as YFSETQ. The CDR3 spells CASSLGAGDTGDTQYF. The CDR3 DNA is TGCGCCAGCAGCTTGGGAGCGGGGGACACCGGGGATACGCAGTATTTT. The whole variable domain, remainder taken from reference TRBV5-1 and TRBJ2-3, is KAGVTQTPRYLIKTRGQQVTLSCSPISGHRSVSWYQQTPGQGLQFLFEYFSETQRNKGNFPGRFSGRQFSNSRSEMNVSTLELGDSALYLCASSLGAGDTGDTQYFGPGTRLTVL.

The chain links TRBV20-1 to TRBJ2-3; 10 bases map to TRBD2. This CDR3 has 17 residues. Trimming removed 3 bases from V and 2 bases from J; junction bases left unmatched: 11. Germline V gene data show CDR1 as DFQATT and CDR2 as SNEGSKA (reference sequence). The CDR3 DNA reads TGCAGTGCTAGTTATTCGGTGAGCGGGGGGGCCACAGATACGCAGTATTTT. It encodes CSASYSVSGGATDTQYF.

This rearrangement joins TRBV5-1 to TRBJ1-6; D is possibly TRBD1 (6 bases). There are 15 residues in the CDR3. Germline V CDR1 and CDR2: SGHRS, YFSETQ. V was shortened by 0 bases and J by 6 bases, with 10 bases between the two germline ends. CDR3 in amino acids: CASSLGVRGNSPLHF. CDR3 nucleotide sequence: TGCGCCAGCAGCTTGGGGGTCAGGGGTAATTCACCCCTCCACTTT. The complete variable domain, with remaining parts taken from reference TRBV5-1 and TRBJ1-6, reads KAGVTQTPRYLIKTRGQQVTLSCSPISGHRSVSWYQQTPGQGLQFLFEYFSETQRNKGNFPGRFSGRQFSNSRSEMNVSTLELGDSALYLCASSLGVRGNSPLHFGNGTRLTVT.

This clone was found once. This rearrangement joins TRBV12-3 or TRBV12-4 to TRBJ1-6, with D uncertain. V lost 3 bases and J 7 bases, leaving 4 bases between the germline ends. This CDR3 is built from 12 residues. The CDR3 protein is CASSFRNSPLHF. The CDR3 DNA is TGTGCCAGCAGTTTCAGAAATTCACCCCTCCACTTT.

The J gene is TRBJ2-1, the V gene TRBV3-1 (or the pseudogene TRBV3-2); D may be TRBD2 (5 bases). CDR3 size: 14 residues. The germline V gene encodes CDR1 LGHDT and CDR2 YNNKEL (reference sequence). Trimming stripped 1 base from V and 6 bases from J, with 10 bases between. In nucleotides, the CDR3 is TGTGCCAGCAGCCAAGGAGCTAGCTCCAATGAGCAGTTCTTC. Translated, it gives CASSQGASSNEQFF.

V is TRBV27 and J is TRBJ2-6; 8 nucleotides match TRBD1. The CDR3 contains 17 residues. Germline assignment: CDR1 MNHEY and CDR2 SMNVEV (reference sequence). V shed 3 bases and J 0 bases; nucleotides not matched to a gene: 4. CDR3 protein: CASSFTGGSSGANVLTF. The CDR3 nucleotides read TGTGCCAGCAGTTTCACAGGGGGGAGCTCTGGGGCCAACGTCCTGACTTTC. The variable domain in full, with the rest retrieved from reference TRBV27 and TRBJ2-6, is EAQVTQNPRYLITVTGKKLTVTCSQNMNHEYMSWYRQDPGLGLRQIYYSMNVEVTDKGDVPEGYKVSRKEKRNFPLILESPSPNQTSLYFCASSFTGGSSGANVLTFGAGSRLTVL.